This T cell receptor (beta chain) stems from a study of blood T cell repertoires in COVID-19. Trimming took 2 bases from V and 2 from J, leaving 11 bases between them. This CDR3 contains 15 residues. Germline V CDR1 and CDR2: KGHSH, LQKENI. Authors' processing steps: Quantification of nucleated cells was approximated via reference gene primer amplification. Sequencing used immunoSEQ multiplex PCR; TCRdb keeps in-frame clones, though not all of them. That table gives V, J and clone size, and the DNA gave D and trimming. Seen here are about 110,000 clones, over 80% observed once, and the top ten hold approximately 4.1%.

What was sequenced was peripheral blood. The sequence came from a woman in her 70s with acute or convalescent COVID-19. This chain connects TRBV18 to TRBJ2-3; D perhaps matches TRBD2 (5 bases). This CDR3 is CASSPGLLITDTQYF. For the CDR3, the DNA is TGTGCCAGCTCACCAGGACTCCTGATCACAGATACGCAGTATTTT.